One sample yielded the 23 T cell receptor beta chains listed below, sequenced in a study of tumor-infiltrating lymphocytes in primary liver carcinoma. From approximately 490 ng total RNA, TCR beta cDNA was generated with a primer in the constant region. Modified slightly, ARM-PCR produced TCR beta libraries over three nested multiplex PCR rounds. Running nine to ten cycles apiece, the first two PCR rounds relied on TRBV1-TRBV30 forward primers together with a C-beta reverse primer. Each CDR3 protein gets one entry after TCRdb re-called the multiplex PCR reads with MiXCR. The sample holds tens of thousands of distinct CDR3 sequences; roughly three quarters are singletons and the top ten take about 31%. Extraction of RNA together with DNA used about 20-34 mg of unsorted bulk tissue. The sample taken for sequencing was liver tumor tissue from sampling region 5. Indicated subset: tumor region T5, tumor centre. The receptors stem from a young woman with primary liver carcinoma and hepatitis B virus infection.

This chain connects TRBV7-8 to TRBJ2-2; no clear D gene. Per the germline V gene, CDR1 is SGHVS and CDR2 is FQNEAQ. CDR3 length: 15 amino acids. Trimming left V 3 bases short and J 6 bases short, with 14 bases between. This CDR3 is CASSFVGCGSGELFF. The CDR3 coding sequence is TGTGCCAGCAGCTTTGTGGGATGTGGATCCGGGGAGCTGTTTTTT.

This clonotype was observed once. No conserved phenylalanine or tryptophan ends this CDR3, so it is likely a read error. The rearrangement joins TRBV12-3 or TRBV12-4 to TRBJ2-5, with D unresolved. The CDR3 has 15 residues. CDR3 nucleotides: TGTGCCAGCAGCACCTACCCCGTGAGCGAAGAGACACAGTACTAC. It encodes CASSTYPVSEETQYY.

Comment on this clonotype: One base away lies a much larger clone, so this may be a sequencing read error. The chain joins TRBV29-1 to TRBJ1-5; D ambiguous. The DNA end lines up better with TRBJ2-3; the J call may be wrong. CDR1 and CDR2 from the germline V gene are SQVTM and ANQGSEA. The CDR3 sequence is 12 residues long. In DNA form, the CDR3 reads TGCAGCGTTGGGAATAGGGCGACGGCCCAGTATTTT. Amino acid sequence: CSVGNRATAQYF.

This clonotype has a single count. The chain carries TRBV5-5 and TRBJ2-4, with D tentatively TRBD1 or TRBD2 (5 bases each). Trimming stripped 2 bases from V and 8 bases from J, with 23 bases between. The CDR3 loop spans 17 amino acids. Germline values: CDR1 SGHKS, CDR2 YYEKEE (reference sequence). CDR3 protein: CASSLIGMNEGSDIQYF. Written as DNA, the CDR3 is TGTGCCAGCAGCTTAATAGGAATGAATGAGGGGTCGGACATTCAGTACTTC. The full variable domain, completed using reference TRBV5-5 and TRBJ2-4, is DAGVTQSPTHLIKTRGQQVTLRCSPISGHKSVSWYQQVLGQGPQFIFQYYEKEERGRGNFPDRFSARQFPNYSSELNVNALLLGDSALYLCASSLIGMNEGSDIQYFGAGTRLSVL.

Note on this clonotype: One junction end disagrees with the germline gene, perhaps due to a read error. This chain joins TRBV5-1 and TRBJ2-1, with TRBD1 matching over 9 bases. Looked up from germline, CDR1 is SGHRS and CDR2 is YFSETQ. This CDR3 is 15 amino acids long. The CDR3: CDSSLGDRVTNEQFF. CDR3 in DNA: TGCGACAGCAGCTTGGGGGACAGGGTTACAAATGAGCAGTTCTTT. Combining the CDR3 with reference TRBV5-1 and TRBJ2-1 gives the whole variable domain KAGVTQTPRYLIKTRGQQVTLSCSPISGHRSVSWYQQTPGQGLQFLFEYFSETQRNKGNFPGRFSGRQFSNSRSEMNVSTLELGDSALYLCDSSLGDRVTNEQFFGPGTRLTVL.

The J gene is TRBJ2-5, the V gene TRBV5-4; TRBD2 matches 7 bases. The germline gives CDR1 SGHNT, CDR2 YYREEE (reference sequence). Trimming removed 0 bases from V and 13 bases from J; junction bases left unmatched: 18. The CDR3 loop spans 16 amino acids. Here the CDR3 reads CASSLADAGAQETRYF. The CDR3 DNA reads TGTGCCAGCAGCTTGGCCGACGCGGGAGCTCAAGAGACCAGGTACTTC. Using reference TRBV5-4 and TRBJ2-5 for the parts outside the CDR3, the full variable domain is ETGVTQSPTHLIKTRGQQVTLRCSSQSGHNTVSWYQQALGQGPQFIFQYYREEENGRGNFPPRFSGLQFPNYSSELNVNALELDDSALYLCASSLADAGAQETRYFGPGTRLLVL.

About this clonotype: It is likely a read error, because the conserved phenylalanine at the end of the CDR3 is missing. This chain joins TRBV11-3 and TRBJ1-6; no firm D call. This CDR3 is built from 15 residues. Per germline, CDR1 SGHNT and CDR2 YENEEA. The CDR3 sequence: CPSSFKRSYNSPLHL. The CDR3 DNA sequence: TGTCCCAGCAGCTTTAAGAGGAGCTATAATTCACCCCTCCACTTA.

Of note for this clonotype: Because it lacks the conserved phenylalanine or tryptophan at the end, this CDR3 is likely a read error. The V gene is TRBV7-8, the J gene TRBJ2-2, with D perhaps matching TRBD2 (5 bases). The CDR3 has 13 amino acids. Germline CDR1 is SGHVS and CDR2 is FQNEAQ. CDR3 sequence reads: CAISRLPNGELFY. CDR3 DNA sequence: TGTGCCATCAGCAGACTACCGAATGGGGAGCTGTTTTAT.

Regarding this clonotype: The junction departs from germline at one end; a sequencing error may be responsible. The chain combines TRBV7-9 with TRBJ2-7, with a weak D call TRBD1 (6 bases). Germline loops: CDR1 SEHNR, CDR2 FQNEAQ (reference sequence). This CDR3 has 10 amino acids. CDR3 sequence (DNA): TGTACCAGCAGCTTAACAGGGCTGTATTTC. It translates to CTSSLTGLYF. The whole variable domain, filled in from reference TRBV7-9 and TRBJ2-7, reads DTGVSQNPRHKITKRGQNVTFRCDPISEHNRLYWYRQTLGQGPEFLTYFQNEAQLEKSRLLSDRFSAERPKGSFSTLEIQRTEQGDSAMYLCTSSLTGLYFGPGTRLTVT.

Comment on this clonotype: A read error may produce the germline difference seen at one junction end. The V call is TRBV5-6, the J call TRBJ2-2; maybe TRBD2 (5 bases). Germline-derived CDR1 and CDR2 are SGHDT and YYEEEE. This CDR3 region has 15 residues. The CDR3 is CASSLAPRVTWELFF. CDR3 bases: TGTGCCAGCAGCCTGGCACCCAGAGTCACCTGGGAGCTGTTCTTT.

The gene calls are TRBV29-1 and TRBJ2-1; TRBD2 matches 7 bases. Germline lookup yields CDR1 SQVTM and CDR2 ANQGSEA. The V segment lost 8 bases and the J segment 15 bases; nucleotides outside the gene matches: 16. The CDR3 contains 12 residues. CDR3 loop: CSTAGWEGRTFF. For the CDR3, the DNA is TGCAGCACCGCGGGGTGGGAGGGCCGAACGTTCTTC.

This clonotype was detected only a few times. Germline and junction disagree at one end, which may indicate a read error. CDR3 in amino acids: CASSFPSGRSRNERFF. The CDR3 nucleotides read TGTGCAAGCAGCTTCCCCAGCGGGAGGAGTCGGAATGAGCGGTTCTTC. The chain recombines TRBV5-4 with TRBJ2-1, with 9 bases that match TRBD2. There are 16 residues in the CDR3. Per the germline V gene, CDR1 is SGHNT and CDR2 is YYREEE (reference sequence).

Points on this clonotype: At one of its ends the junction is not consistent with the germline gene, which may arise from a read error. The V and J genes are TRBV7-9 and TRBJ2-3, with TRBD2 matching 11 bases. CDR1 is SEHNR and CDR2 is FQNEAQ in the germline V gene (reference sequence). The CDR3 length is 15 residues. The chain's CDR3 is CASLLLAGATDTQFF. DNA of the CDR3: TGTGCCAGCCTATTACTAGCGGGAGCCACAGATACGCAGTTTTTT.

A word on this clonotype: The CDR3 end shows no conserved phenylalanine or tryptophan, and so a read error is likely. J is TRBJ2-5 and V is TRBV29-1, with D unresolved. The CDR3 runs 13 residues. The V gene's germline CDR1 is SQVTM and CDR2 ANQGSEA. The CDR3 region has the DNA TGCAACGCTGGCTCGTCTGCCAAAGAGACCCAGTACTTG. This translates into CNAGSSAKETQYL.

A note on this clonotype: An end of the junction does not agree with germline; a read error may underlie this. V is TRBV28 and J is TRBJ2-3; weak D call: TRBD1 (6 bases). Germline CDR1 reads MDHEN; CDR2 reads SYDVKM. This CDR3 has 15 residues. CDR3 in amino acids: CASSFGVQGRDTQCF. The DNA of the CDR3 is TGTGCCAGCAGTTTCGGGGTACAGGGAAGGGATACGCAGTGTTTC.

About this clonotype itself: The junction does not match germline at one end; this may be a read error. The chain combines TRBV7-8 with TRBJ2-3; 7 bases fit TRBD2. The CDR3 is made up of 16 amino acids. CDR1 is SGHVS, CDR2 FQNEAQ, per germline. The CDR3 protein is CVSSLGAGRPGDKQYF. The CDR3 DNA is TGTGTCAGCAGCTTAGGAGCGGGAAGGCCTGGTGATAAGCAGTATTTT.

Comments on this clonotype: The final CDR3 position lacks the conserved phenylalanine or tryptophan, pointing to a likely read error. This chain connects TRBV11-2 to TRBJ2-7; D gene uncertain. This CDR3 contains 12 residues. CDR1 and CDR2 from the germline V gene are SGHAT and FQNNGV. CDR3 coding DNA: TGTGCCAGCAGTTTAGATCCCACCGAGCAGTACTTG. Its translation is CASSLDPTEQYL.

About this clonotype: Relative to the germline gene, one junction end is altered; a read error may explain this. The chain recombines TRBV4-1 with TRBJ2-2; D is perhaps TRBD1 (6 bases). This CDR3 comprises 15 residues. Germline lookup yields CDR1 MGHRA and CDR2 YSYEKL. CDR3 region: CASNQGPGETGELFF. The CDR3 bases are TGCGCCAGCAACCAAGGTCCAGGGGAGACCGGGGAGCTGTTTTTT.

This clonotype was picked up a small number of times. The chain has TRBV6-1 and TRBJ2-7; a weak D match, TRBD2 (5 bases). The CDR3 has 15 amino acids. The V and J ends lost 4 bases and 5 bases respectively, with 18 bases between them. Germline V CDR1 and CDR2: MNHNS, SASEGT. CDR3 DNA: TGTGCCAGCAGTGTAATGGCACACCGGGGTGACGAGCAGTACTTC. Translated, it gives CASSVMAHRGDEQYF.

This chain connects TRBV4-2 to TRBJ2-7; TRBD2 matches at 8 bases. V gave up 10 bases and J gave up 6 bases; unmatched junction bases: 26. The CDR3 sequence is 18 residues long. CDR1 and CDR2 from the germline V gene are LGHNA and YNFKEQ. In DNA form, the CDR3 reads TGTGCCAACGGCCAGGAACACCTAGGACGGGGGGGACCGCGCGAGCAGTACTTC. It is translated as CANGQEHLGRGGPREQYF.

The chain recombines TRBV6-1 with TRBJ2-2; D may be TRBD1 or TRBD2 (6 bases each). CDR1 and CDR2 (germline): MNHNS, SASEGT. The CDR3 sequence is 19 residues long. Trimming stripped 2 bases from V and 13 bases from J, with 32 bases between. CDR3 nucleotides: TGTGCCAGCAGTGAAACCCTTCCCGGGGGCGCCGCGAGCACCTGGGGGCTGTTTTTT. Translated, it gives CASSETLPGGAASTWGLFF.

This clonotype was detected only a few times. The chain recombines TRBV20-1 with TRBJ2-7; no clear D gene. Trimming took 0 bases from V and 0 from J, leaving 9 bases between them. The CDR3 runs 14 residues. Looked up from germline, CDR1 is DFQATT and CDR2 is SNEGSKA (reference sequence). The CDR3 DNA reads TGCAGTGCTAGAGATGCTGGCCTCTCCTACGAGCAGTACTTC. The encoded protein is CSARDAGLSYEQYF.

With respect to this clonotype: One junction end disagrees with the germline gene, perhaps due to a read error. The rearrangement uses TRBV12-3 or TRBV12-4 and TRBJ1-2; 7 bases agree with TRBD1. This CDR3 is 19 amino acids long. CDR3 amino acids: CDSSFFQLRGQSPGDGYTF. In DNA, the CDR3 is TGTGACAGCAGTTTCTTTCAGCTCAGGGGACAGTCCCCTGGGGATGGTTACACCTTC.